These 25 T cell receptor beta chains were all obtained from the same sample, sequenced in a study of T cell responses to AZD1222 COVID-19 vaccine. Profiled with immunoSEQ multiplex PCR; TCRdb holds only in-frame clones, not every one. There are roughly 150,000 clones in the sample; 80% to 95% occur only once, and about 2.5% lies in the top ten. The material was peripheral blood, obtained on day 0 of AZD1222 vaccination. The receptors derive from an adult in good health.

The V and J genes are TRBV3-1 (or the pseudogene TRBV3-2) and TRBJ2-2; D possibly corresponds to TRBD1 (8 bases). The V end was cut by 7 bases, the J end by 6 bases, with 21 bases between. The CDR3 has 16 residues. The germline gives CDR1 LGHDT, CDR2 YNNKEL (reference sequence). CDR3 in amino acids: CASKFYTTGGAGELFF. CDR3 coding DNA: TGTGCCAGCAAATTTTACACAACAGGGGGGGCCGGGGAGCTGTTTTTT.

Comment on this clone: The sample has other DNA sequences that encode this CDR3 too. The chain is built from TRBV28 and TRBJ1-2; D perhaps matches TRBD1 (5 bases). Germline V gene sequence: CDR1 MDHEN, CDR2 SYDVKM. This CDR3 spans 11 amino acids. The V end lost 3 bases, the J end lost 7 bases, and 6 bases lay between the germline ends. The DNA for the CDR3 is TGTGCCAGCAGTTTGGGGGGTGGCTACACCTTC. Residues: CASSLGGGYTF.

CDR3 loop: CASRTGGYLNTEAFF. The CDR3 DNA reads TGTGCCAGCAGAACAGGGGGGTACCTGAACACTGAAGCTTTCTTT. The genes are TRBV28 and TRBJ1-1; 8 bases fit TRBD1. Losses at the gene ends were 6 bases for V and 0 bases for J; bases not matched to a gene: 6. Germline-derived CDR1 and CDR2 are MDHEN and SYDVKM. The CDR3 spans 15 residues.

CDR3 DNA: TGTGCCAGCAGCCAACACGAACAGGGCTCTGGAAACACCATATATTTT. As protein: CASSQHEQGSGNTIYF. The rearrangement joins TRBV3-1 (or the pseudogene TRBV3-2) to TRBJ1-3, with D maybe TRBD1 (6 bases). The length of the CDR3 is 16 residues. Germline CDR1 LGHDT, CDR2 YNNKEL (reference sequence). The V end was cut by 2 bases, the J end by 0 bases, with 11 bases between.

The gene calls are TRBV19 and TRBJ2-2; possibly TRBD1 or TRBD2 for D (6 bases each). The germline V gene encodes CDR1 LNHDA and CDR2 SQIVND (reference sequence). V shed 2 bases and J shed 7 bases, with 17 bases lying between them. The CDR3 has 16 amino acids. The DNA for the CDR3 is TGTGCCAGTAGTATACGCGGGACAAGGGCGAGCGGGGAGCTGTTTTTT. This translates into CASSIRGTRASGELFF.

CDR3 nucleotides: TGTGCCAGCAGCTTGGAGCCCAGGAATAATAATTCACCCCTCCACTTT. It is translated as CASSLEPRNNNSPLHF. V is TRBV5-6 and J is TRBJ1-6; D remains unclear. The CDR3 sequence is 16 residues long. V lost 0 bases and J lost 5, with 12 bases in between. Per the germline V gene, CDR1 is SGHDT and CDR2 is YYEEEE.

The V call is TRBV3-1 (or the pseudogene TRBV3-2), the J call TRBJ2-1; D is perhaps TRBD1 (5 bases). The CDR3 has 17 amino acids. V lost 0 bases to trimming and J lost 5 bases, with 17 bases between them. CDR1 and CDR2 (germline): LGHDT, YNNKEL (reference sequence). The CDR3 reads CASSQEIGIGVDNEQFF. CDR3 in DNA: TGTGCCAGCAGCCAAGAGATAGGGATAGGGGTAGACAATGAGCAGTTCTTC.

V is TRBV5-1 and J is TRBJ2-7; D is unclear. V was shortened by 0 bases and J by 1 base, with 5 bases between the two germline ends. Germline loops: CDR1 SGHRS, CDR2 YFSETQ. This CDR3 has 13 residues. This CDR3 is CASSLEVSYEQYF. CDR3 nucleotides: TGCGCCAGCAGCTTGGAGGTTTCCTACGAGCAGTACTTC.

V is TRBV7-3 and J is TRBJ2-2, with D tentatively TRBD2 (6 bases). Trimming shortened V by 5 bases and J by 6 bases, and 19 bases separated the two germline ends. Germline values: CDR1 SGHTA, CDR2 FQGTGA. The CDR3 extends over 16 amino acids. This CDR3 reads CASSLLGGRAAGELFF. The CDR3 nucleotides read TGTGCCAGCAGCCTCTTGGGAGGTCGTGCGGCCGGGGAGCTGTTTTTT.

This clone has more than one count but fewer than ten. The rearrangement uses TRBV7-2 and TRBJ2-2, with D perhaps TRBD2 (5 bases). Germline V lookup: CDR1 SGHTA, CDR2 FQGNSA. The germline V and J ends were trimmed by 5 bases and 7 bases, with 20 bases remaining between them. This CDR3 comprises 16 residues. The CDR3 reads CASSRGPGMVGGELFF. CDR3 DNA: TGTGCCAGCAGCCGTGGCCCCGGGATGGTAGGCGGGGAGCTGTTTTTT.

This sequence joins TRBV18 and TRBJ2-7, with TRBD1 as a possible D gene (6 bases). CDR3 length equals 14 residues. CDR1 and CDR2 from the germline V gene are KGHSH and LQKENI. Trimming left V 0 bases short and J 6 bases short, with 12 bases between. The CDR3 region has the DNA TGTGCCAGCTCACCACCTCTTAGGGGGAGCGAGCAGTACTTC. Residues: CASSPPLRGSEQYF.

In its sample, this clone was seen once. The rearrangement links TRBV5-8 to TRBJ2-5; 8 bases fit TRBD2. The CDR3 consists of 14 residues. Losses at the gene ends were 9 bases for V and 5 bases for J; bases not matched to a gene: 12. Germline V gives CDR1 SGHTS, CDR2 YDEGEE. CDR3 loop: CANNGGALLETQYF. The CDR3 DNA follows: TGTGCCAACAACGGGGGGGCCCTCCTCGAGACCCAGTACTTC.

The CDR3 protein is CASRLAGARADTQYF. DNA of the CDR3: TGTGCCAGCAGGTTAGCGGGAGCTCGGGCAGATACGCAGTATTTT. The chain has TRBV28 and TRBJ2-3; TRBD2 agrees at 9 bases. Germline CDR1 MDHEN, CDR2 SYDVKM. The CDR3 length is 15 residues. The trim removed 6 bases at V and 4 bases at J, leaving 8 bases unmatched. Drawing the rest from reference TRBV28 and TRBJ2-3, the complete variable domain is DVKVTQSSRYLVKRTGEKVFLECVQDMDHENMFWYRQDPGLGLRLIYFSYDVKMKEKGDIPEGYSVSREKKERFSLILESASTNQTSMYLCASRLAGARADTQYFGPGTRLTVL.

The genes are TRBV5-1 and TRBJ2-5; perhaps D is TRBD1 or TRBD2 (5 bases each). CDR1 SGHRS and CDR2 YFSETQ come from the germline V gene. Trimming took 4 bases from V and 7 from J, leaving 20 bases between them. The CDR3 is 15 amino acids. CDR3 loop: CASSPGTDQRVTQYF. DNA of the CDR3: TGCGCCAGCAGCCCGGGGACCGACCAAAGAGTGACCCAGTACTTC. The whole variable domain, filled in from reference TRBV5-1 and TRBJ2-5, reads KAGVTQTPRYLIKTRGQQVTLSCSPISGHRSVSWYQQTPGQGLQFLFEYFSETQRNKGNFPGRFSGRQFSNSRSEMNVSTLELGDSALYLCASSPGTDQRVTQYFGPGTRLLVL.

The gene calls are TRBV3-1 (or the pseudogene TRBV3-2) and TRBJ2-1; no definite D call. V was clipped by 0 bases and J by 4 bases, with 7 bases between them. The V gene's germline CDR1 is LGHDT and CDR2 YNNKEL (reference sequence). This CDR3 spans 14 amino acids. The CDR3 nucleotides are TGTGCCAGCAGCCAAGATTTATTGTACAATGAGCAGTTCTTC. Residues: CASSQDLLYNEQFF.

The rearrangement joins TRBV2 to TRBJ1-5; the D is unclear. The V gene's germline CDR1 is SNHLY and CDR2 FYNNEI. The V end was cut by 3 bases, the J end by 7 bases, with 13 bases between. There are 14 residues in the CDR3. The CDR3 nucleotides read TGTGCCAGCAGTGAGGTAACTTTCGGGCAGCCCCAGCATTTT. Translating it yields CASSEVTFGQPQHF.

The CDR3 is CARSTGQGARSAYEQYF. CDR3 coding DNA: TGTGCCAGAAGCACGGGACAGGGGGCGCGGTCGGCCTACGAGCAGTACTTC. The V gene is TRBV5-3, the J gene TRBJ2-7, with TRBD1 matching 12 bases. TRBV5-3 is recorded as an ORF, its role being uncertain. CDR3 length: 17 residues. V lost 4 bases to trimming and J lost 2 bases; unmatched junction nucleotides: 10.

This chain joins TRBV28 and TRBJ1-5, with TRBD1 matching over 9 bases. This CDR3 spans 13 amino acids. The ends lost 4 bases at V and 7 bases at J; junction bases unmatched: 2. The germline CDR1 and CDR2 sequences are MDHEN and SYDVKM. The CDR3 DNA sequence: TGTGCCAGCAGTTACAGGGGGCGGCAGCCCCAGCATTTT. Protein product: CASSYRGRQPQHF.

The count of this clone is one. The chain joins TRBV6-5 to TRBJ2-1; 7 bases align to TRBD2. CDR3 size: 14 residues. V lost 6 bases, J lost 2 bases, and 4 bases stayed unmatched. Per the germline V gene, CDR1 is MNHEY and CDR2 is SVGAGI. For the CDR3, the DNA is TGTGCCAGCAGGGGCCTAGCGGCCTACAATGAGCAGTTCTTC. Translating it yields CASRGLAAYNEQFF.

The chain joins TRBV28 to TRBJ1-5; maybe TRBD1 (5 bases). The CDR3 is 15 residues long. V was trimmed by 7 bases and J by 0 bases, leaving 13 bases between them. Per the germline V gene, CDR1 is MDHEN and CDR2 is SYDVKM. CDR3 nucleotide sequence: TGTGCCAGCAATGTGGGGGGGATTAGCAATCAGCCCCAGCATTTT. It codes for CASNVGGISNQPQHF.

The chain links TRBV18 to TRBJ2-3, with 10 bases lining up with TRBD1. After removal of 5 bases from V and 5 bases from J, the junction contained 4 bases not matched to a gene. The CDR3 spans 14 residues. The germline gives CDR1 KGHSH, CDR2 LQKENI. The CDR3 DNA sequence: TGTGCCAGCTCAGCGGGACAGGGGATAGATACGCAGTATTTT. Translation: CASSAGQGIDTQYF.

V usage is TRBV27 and J usage is TRBJ2-7, with 8 positions matching TRBD1. Trimming took 3 bases from V and 5 from J; bases not matched to a gene: 6. The CDR3 is made up of 14 amino acids. Germline V gene sequence: CDR1 MNHEY, CDR2 SMNVEV (reference sequence). CDR3 in DNA: TGTGCCAGCAGTTTTTCAGGGGGCTGGAACGAGCAGTACTTC. It translates to CASSFSGGWNEQYF.

The rearrangement links TRBV4-1 to TRBJ2-5, with 9 bases lining up with TRBD2. Looked up from germline, CDR1 is MGHRA and CDR2 is YSYEKL. This CDR3 spans 16 amino acids. Trimming took 1 base from V and 2 from J; bases not matched to a gene: 5. CDR3 loop: CASSQVGLAGQETQYF. The CDR3, as DNA: TGCGCCAGCAGCCAAGTGGGCCTAGCGGGGCAAGAGACCCAGTACTTC.

V usage is TRBV4-1 and J usage is TRBJ2-7, with 8 bases lining up with TRBD1. This CDR3 contains 15 residues. The V gene's germline CDR1 is MGHRA and CDR2 YSYEKL. The trim removed 1 base at V and 3 bases at J, leaving 5 bases unmatched. The DNA of the CDR3 is TGCGCCAGCAGCCAAGCGGCAGGGGGCCGCTACGAGCAGTACTTC. Its translation is CASSQAAGGRYEQYF.

The chain is built from TRBV30 and TRBJ2-3; tentative D call: TRBD1 (6 bases). The CDR3 sequence is 13 residues long. Trimming removed 3 bases at V and 4 bases at J, with 11 bases between. Germline V lookup: CDR1 GTSNPN, CDR2 SVGIG (reference sequence). The CDR3 coding sequence is TGTGCCTGGAGCCAGGGGCCCCCAGATACGCAGTATTTT. Its translation is CAWSQGPPDTQYF.